These 18 T cell receptor beta chains were sequenced from one sample in a study of OX40 agonist ivuxolimab in advanced cancers. Profiled with immunoSEQ multiplex PCR; TCRdb holds only in-frame clones, not every one. The table has some 65,000 clones, roughly nine tenths seen once. The sample consisted of CD4+ or CD8+ T cells sorted from blood, taken in a trial of the OX40 agonist ivuxolimab. The source of these receptors is an adult with an advanced solid tumor such as melanoma, head and neck, liver or kidney cancer.

This chain links TRBV4-2 with TRBJ1-2; 7 nucleotides match TRBD1. The CDR3 loop spans 15 amino acids. V trimming: 3 bases; J trimming: 3 bases; junction bases outside the gene matches: 7. Germline CDR1 and CDR2: LGHNA and YNFKEQ. The CDR3 sequence is CASSHLTGAYYGYTF. In nucleotides, the CDR3 is TGTGCCAGCAGCCACCTAACAGGGGCTTACTATGGCTACACCTTC.

The rearrangement links TRBV4-1 to TRBJ2-7, with 7 nucleotides matching TRBD2. This CDR3 has 14 amino acids. Germline CDR1 is MGHRA and CDR2 is YSYEKL. Unmatched junction bases numbered 7, after V lost 8 bases and J lost 0 bases. CDR3 nucleotides: TGCGCCAGCCGAGCTAGCGGAGGCTCCTACGAGCAGTACTTC. Translating it yields CASRASGGSYEQYF.

This clone was recorded only once. V and J are TRBV28 and TRBJ1-1; TRBD1 is a possible D gene (5 bases). Germline V gene data show CDR1 as MDHEN and CDR2 as SYDVKM. This CDR3 has 12 residues. Deletions cut 10 bases from V and 10 bases from J, with 19 bases between. The DNA for the CDR3 is TGTGCCACCCACCGGGACCCTGGGGGAGCTTTCTTT. Residues: CATHRDPGGAFF. Together with reference TRBV28 and TRBJ1-1, the CDR3 gives the full variable domain: DVKVTQSSRYLVKRTGEKVFLECVQDMDHENMFWYRQDPGLGLRLIYFSYDVKMKEKGDIPEGYSVSREKKERFSLILESASTNQTSMYLCATHRDPGGAFFGQGTRLTVV.

CDR3 bases: TGTGCCAGCTATCAACCGGGAACCGCTGGGGCCAACGTCCTGACTTTC. Translating gives CASYQPGTAGANVLTF. V usage is TRBV18 and J usage is TRBJ2-6; tentatively, D is TRBD2 (5 bases). The CDR3 extends over 16 amino acids. Looked up from germline, CDR1 is KGHSH and CDR2 is LQKENI. V lost 7 bases, J lost 2 bases, and 15 bases lay in between.

This sequence joins TRBV10-3 and TRBJ2-4, with 10 bases lining up with TRBD2. With V trimmed by 2 bases and J by 9 bases, 10 bases remained unmatched. Germline V lookup: CDR1 ENHRY, CDR2 SYGVKD. This CDR3 has 16 amino acids. This CDR3 reads CAISEPSGRASGIQYF. The CDR3 DNA reads as TGTGCCATCAGTGAGCCCAGCGGGAGGGCCTCAGGCATTCAGTACTTC.

This clone appeared once. This sequence joins TRBV5-8 and TRBJ2-7; either TRBD1 or TRBD2 may fit D (5 bases each). The germline V gene has CDR1 SGHTS and CDR2 YDEGEE. The CDR3 spans 14 residues. Trimming pared 4 bases from V and 0 bases from J, leaving 11 bases between. CDR3 in amino acids: CASSLRDGSYEQYF. Written as DNA, the CDR3 is TGTGCCAGCAGCCTCCGGGACGGCTCCTACGAGCAGTACTTC.

J is TRBJ1-3 and V is TRBV2, with 7 bases that match TRBD1. V trimming: 6 bases; J trimming: 4 bases; junction bases outside the gene matches: 9. Germline V gene lookup returns CDR1 SNHLY and CDR2 FYNNEI. The CDR3 has 15 residues. In DNA form, the CDR3 reads TGTGCCAGCAGCCCTACAAAGACAGGGGGAAACACCATATATTTT. Its protein product is CASSPTKTGGNTIYF.

V is TRBV7-6 and J is TRBJ2-7; D gene uncertain. V shed 2 bases and J shed 2 bases, with 13 bases lying between them. CDR1 and CDR2 (germline): SGHVS, FNYEAQ. The CDR3 spans 15 residues. CDR3 sequence (DNA): TGTGCCAGCAGCTTAAGGGCAGCCAGCACCTACGAGCAGTACTTC. Its translation is CASSLRAASTYEQYF.

V gene TRBV6-5 combines with J gene TRBJ1-3, with D unclear. V dropped 6 bases and J dropped 2 bases, with 11 bases sitting between them. The CDR3 runs 14 residues. Germline CDR1 is MNHEY and CDR2 is SVGAGI. Written as DNA, the CDR3 is TGTGCCAGCAGGCTCGGGGTTGCTGGAAACACCATATATTTT. This translates into CASRLGVAGNTIYF.

This clone was counted a few times. The V gene is TRBV6-5, the J gene TRBJ2-7, with TRBD1 as a possible D gene (6 bases). The CDR3 consists of 13 residues. The germline V gene encodes CDR1 MNHEY and CDR2 SVGAGI. Deletions cut 7 bases from V and 1 base from J, with 11 bases between. The CDR3 DNA is TGTGCCAGCAAGCAGGGACATTCCTACGAGCAGTACTTC. Protein sequence: CASKQGHSYEQYF.

The chain carries TRBV7-9 and TRBJ2-3; weak D call: TRBD1 (6 bases). The CDR3 covers 15 residues. Trimming took 4 bases from V and 2 from J, leaving 13 bases between them. In germline, CDR1 is SEHNR, CDR2 FQNEAQ (reference sequence). CDR3 DNA sequence: TGTGCCAGCAGCTCCTGGGGACAAGACACAGATACGCAGTATTTT. It translates to CASSSWGQDTDTQYF. Together with reference TRBV7-9 and TRBJ2-3, the CDR3 gives the full variable domain: DTGVSQNPRHKITKRGQNVTFRCDPISEHNRLYWYRQTLGQGPEFLTYFQNEAQLEKSRLLSDRFSAERPKGSFSTLEIQRTEQGDSAMYLCASSSWGQDTDTQYFGPGTRLTVL.

CDR3 protein: CASRTASSSYNSPLHF. The CDR3 region has the DNA TGTGCCAGCAGGACAGCCTCGAGCTCCTATAATTCACCCCTCCACTTT. The chain employs TRBV27 and TRBJ1-6, with D tentatively TRBD1 (5 bases). The germline V and J ends were trimmed by 6 bases and 0 bases, with 12 bases remaining between them. Germline assignment: CDR1 MNHEY and CDR2 SMNVEV (reference sequence). This CDR3 contains 16 residues.

The chain has TRBV28 and TRBJ2-5; 9 bases are shared with TRBD1. J lost 7 bases, V lost 6 bases, and 15 bases had no gene match. The CDR3 is 16 residues long. Per germline, CDR1 MDHEN and CDR2 SYDVKM. The CDR3 DNA is TGTGCCAGCAGCTGCCGCTTGGGACAGGGCATGTTGACCCAGTACTTC. The encoded protein is CASSCRLGQGMLTQYF. Full variable domain (outside the CDR3, taken from reference TRBV28 and TRBJ2-5): DVKVTQSSRYLVKRTGEKVFLECVQDMDHENMFWYRQDPGLGLRLIYFSYDVKMKEKGDIPEGYSVSREKKERFSLILESASTNQTSMYLCASSCRLGQGMLTQYFGPGTRLLVL.

This rearrangement joins TRBV28 to TRBJ2-3, with 7 bases matching TRBD1. V lost 8 bases to trimming and J lost 0 bases; unmatched junction nucleotides: 8. This CDR3 has 15 residues. CDR1 MDHEN and CDR2 SYDVKM come from the germline V gene. CDR3 sequence reads: CASGWTGSSTDTQYF. The CDR3 region has the DNA TGTGCCAGCGGGTGGACAGGCTCTAGCACAGATACGCAGTATTTT.

This clone turned up a few times. The CDR3 DNA sequence: TGTGCCAGCAGCTTATTAGGTTTCGCAGATACGCAGTATTTT. Protein sequence: CASSLLGFADTQYF. The rearrangement links TRBV11-2 to TRBJ2-3; D is uncertain. Between the trimmed V and J ends, which lost 2 bases and 4 bases, there was a span of 10 bases. The V gene's germline CDR1 is SGHAT and CDR2 FQNNGV. The CDR3 sequence is 14 residues long.

The chain uses TRBV30 and TRBJ1-4; no definite D call. V was shortened by 3 bases and J by 8 bases, with 16 bases between the two germline ends. This CDR3 spans 14 amino acids. Germline V gene sequence: CDR1 GTSNPN, CDR2 SVGIG (reference sequence). CDR3 sequence: CAWSPSGGLEKLFF. CDR3 bases: TGTGCCTGGAGCCCTTCGGGAGGGCTCGAAAAACTGTTTTTT.

This clone was observed a few times. This chain connects TRBV4-1 to TRBJ1-2; weak D call: TRBD1 (5 bases). This CDR3 contains 14 residues. The V and J ends lost 5 bases and 4 bases respectively, with 14 bases between them. From germline, CDR1 is MGHRA and CDR2 YSYEKL. CDR3 DNA sequence: TGCGCCAGCAGCGAAGGGGTATTGGGCTATGGCTACACCTTC. Its protein product is CASSEGVLGYGYTF.

The chain uses TRBV11-2 and TRBJ2-7, with D tentatively TRBD1 or TRBD2 (5 bases each). V was clipped by 3 bases and J by 1 base, with 13 bases between them. The CDR3 totals 15 residues. Germline values: CDR1 SGHAT, CDR2 FQNNGV. For the CDR3, the DNA is TGTGCCAGCAGCTTGTCTGTGGGGGATTCCTACGAGCAGTACTTC. This gives the protein CASSLSVGDSYEQYF.